Each of the 3 T cell receptor beta chains below was sequenced from the same sample in a study of cytomegalovirus exposure and HLA in healthy donors (dated by TCRdb to 2017 to 2019). Receptor amplification or capture employed the immunoSEQ multiplex PCR assay. For the multiplex PCR, a mixture combining 60 forward primers for TCR Vbeta segments and 13 reverse primers for TCR Jbeta segments was used. TCRdb stores this immuneACCESS table with in-frame sequences only. Part of the clones is absent; in the studies checked, under half of the shortfall reflects unresolved V genes, and no reason is known for the rest. Recorded for this sample are about 80,000 clones; 62% of them occurred a single time. The ten top clones hold roughly 4% of the sample. Sequences were obtained from PBMCs. The receptor source for this set is a male donor in good health and CMV-seropositive.

The chain is built from TRBV7-9 and TRBJ1-3; D uncertain. V shed 7 bases and J shed 0 bases, with 13 bases lying between them. The CDR3 loop spans 15 amino acids. Germline-derived CDR1 and CDR2 are SEHNR and FQNEAQ (reference sequence). Written as DNA, the CDR3 is TGTGCCAGCATCCTTTCCGGCGGCTCTGGAAACACCATATATTTT. Residues: CASILSGGSGNTIYF.

This chain joins TRBV7-6 and TRBJ2-7; D unclear. Trimming took off 1 base at V and 3 bases at J, with 10 bases between the two ends. This CDR3 contains 14 residues. Germline CDR1 SGHVS, CDR2 FNYEAQ. CDR3 protein: CASSLERGSYEQYF. The CDR3 nucleotides read TGTGCCAGCAGCTTAGAGAGAGGCAGCTACGAGCAGTACTTC. The variable domain in full, completed from reference TRBV7-6 and TRBJ2-7, reads GAGVSQSPRYKVTKRGQDVALRCDPISGHVSLYWYRQALGQGPEFLTYFNYEAQQDKSGLPNDRFSAERPEGSISTLTIQRTEQRDSAMYRCASSLERGSYEQYFGPGTRLTVT.

V is TRBV28 and J is TRBJ1-5, with D possibly matching TRBD1 (5 bases). This CDR3 is 14 amino acids long. Germline V gene sequence: CDR1 MDHEN, CDR2 SYDVKM. V lost 1 base and J 9 bases, leaving 13 bases between the germline ends. CDR3 in amino acids: CASSLYQGLRPQHF. The CDR3 bases are TGTGCCAGCAGTTTATACCAGGGACTGCGGCCCCAGCATTTT. The variable domain in full, with the rest retrieved from reference TRBV28 and TRBJ1-5, is DVKVTQSSRYLVKRTGEKVFLECVQDMDHENMFWYRQDPGLGLRLIYFSYDVKMKEKGDIPEGYSVSREKKERFSLILESASTNQTSMYLCASSLYQGLRPQHFGDGTRLSIL.